This T cell receptor beta chain was profiled in a study of cytomegalovirus exposure and HLA in healthy donors. Study results and limitations: The study found most TCR sequences rare, yet found some public TCRs in many donors. Under in vitro conditions, three CMV-associated chains were confirmed as specific for CMV antigens.

The PCR used 60 Vbeta and 13 Jbeta primers. Assay: immunoSEQ multiplex PCR; the TCRdb copy retains only in-frame clones and omits some. The data show approximately 130,000 clones, about 79% seen once. Comment on this clone: No antigen is known for it.

Losses at the gene ends were 2 bases for V and 6 bases for J; bases not matched to a gene: 3. CDR3 length: 14 amino acids. Germline-derived CDR1 and CDR2 are MGHRA and YSYEKL. The donors were healthy bone marrow donors. Sequences were obtained from PBMCs. The origin of this receptor is a man aged 45-65 years in good health and CMV-seronegative. J is TRBJ1-5 and V is TRBV4-1; 8 nucleotides line up with TRBD1. Written as DNA, the CDR3 is TGCGCCAGCAGCCAATCAGGGGGCACTCAGCCCCAGCATTTT. Translation gives CASSQSGGTQPQHF.